The TCR beta chain described here comes from a study of PD-L1 blockade in urothelial cancer. Study summary: After treatment start, blood was analyzed at 3 weeks (second dose) and at 6 weeks. Blood-derived samples held a median approximately 150,000 T cells.

Germline V lookup: CDR1 SGHTA, CDR2 FQGNSA. The V and J ends lost 1 base and 4 bases respectively, with 10 bases between them. CDR3 length: 14 amino acids. Assay: immunoSEQ multiplex PCR; the TCRdb copy retains only in-frame clones and omits some. The sample has 72,000 or so clones, approximately 83% seen once. Time point here: pretreatment peripheral blood. All patients carried locally advanced or metastatic urothelial carcinoma. This sequence originates from a man aged 55 to 70 with urothelial cancer. The rearrangement uses TRBV7-2 and TRBJ1-2; D not resolved. The sample here was PBMCs, taken around atezolizumab (anti-PD-L1) treatment. CDR3 sequence reads: CASSLGRGGYGYTF. The CDR3 region has the DNA TGTGCCAGCAGCTTAGGACGGGGTGGCTATGGCTACACCTTC.